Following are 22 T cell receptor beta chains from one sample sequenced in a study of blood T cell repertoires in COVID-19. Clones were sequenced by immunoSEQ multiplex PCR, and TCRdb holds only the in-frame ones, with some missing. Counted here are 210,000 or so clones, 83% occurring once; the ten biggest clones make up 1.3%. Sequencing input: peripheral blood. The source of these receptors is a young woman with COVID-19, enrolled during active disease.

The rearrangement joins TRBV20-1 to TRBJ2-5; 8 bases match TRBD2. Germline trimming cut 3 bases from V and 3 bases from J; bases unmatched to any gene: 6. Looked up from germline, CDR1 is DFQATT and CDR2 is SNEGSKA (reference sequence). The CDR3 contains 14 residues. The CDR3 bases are TGCAGTGCTAGTGGCGGGGGGAGGAAAGAGACCCAGTACTTC. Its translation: CSASGGGRKETQYF.

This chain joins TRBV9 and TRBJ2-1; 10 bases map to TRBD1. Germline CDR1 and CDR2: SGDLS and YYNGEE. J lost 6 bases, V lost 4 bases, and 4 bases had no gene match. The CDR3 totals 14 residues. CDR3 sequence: CASSLDRGTNEQFF. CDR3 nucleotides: TGTGCCAGCAGCCTGGACAGGGGGACCAATGAGCAGTTCTTC.

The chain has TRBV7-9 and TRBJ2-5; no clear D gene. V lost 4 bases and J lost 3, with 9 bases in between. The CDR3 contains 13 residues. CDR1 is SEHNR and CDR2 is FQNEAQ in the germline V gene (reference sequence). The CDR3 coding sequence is TGTGCCAGCAGCTCACGAGCCAAAGAGACCCAGTACTTC. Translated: CASSSRAKETQYF. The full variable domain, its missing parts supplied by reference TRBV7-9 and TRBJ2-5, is DTGVSQNPRHKITKRGQNVTFRCDPISEHNRLYWYRQTLGQGPEFLTYFQNEAQLEKSRLLSDRFSAERPKGSFSTLEIQRTEQGDSAMYLCASSSRAKETQYFGPGTRLLVL.

CDR3 DNA: TGTGCCAGCTCACCAGGGATCGCCGAGGGAGCTTTCTTT. Translated, it gives CASSPGIAEGAFF. This chain uses TRBV18 with TRBJ1-1; D gene uncertain. The germline V gene encodes CDR1 KGHSH and CDR2 LQKENI. V lost 2 bases and J 10 bases, leaving 14 bases between the germline ends. The CDR3 loop spans 13 amino acids.

The CDR3 protein is CASQRTHQETQYF. In DNA form, the CDR3 reads TGTGCCAGCCAAAGGACTCATCAAGAGACCCAGTACTTC. V gene TRBV19 combines with J gene TRBJ2-5; perhaps TRBD2 as D (5 bases). Between the trimmed V and J ends, which lost 9 bases and 2 bases, there was a span of 13 bases. CDR3 length: 13 residues. Germline values: CDR1 LNHDA, CDR2 SQIVND (reference sequence).

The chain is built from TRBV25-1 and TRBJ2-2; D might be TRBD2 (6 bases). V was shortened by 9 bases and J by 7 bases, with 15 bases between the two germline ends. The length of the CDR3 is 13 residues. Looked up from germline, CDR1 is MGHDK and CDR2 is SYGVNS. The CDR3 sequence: CASRSGDGGELFF. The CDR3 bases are TGTGCCAGTCGATCGGGGGACGGCGGGGAGCTGTTTTTT.

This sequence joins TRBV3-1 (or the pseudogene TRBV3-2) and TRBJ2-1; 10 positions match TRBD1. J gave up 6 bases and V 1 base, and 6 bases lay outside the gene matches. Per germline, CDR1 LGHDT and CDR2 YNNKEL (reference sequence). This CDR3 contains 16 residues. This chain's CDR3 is CASSQVPRTGGNEQFF. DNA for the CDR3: TGTGCCAGCAGCCAAGTCCCCCGGACAGGGGGCAATGAGCAGTTCTTC.

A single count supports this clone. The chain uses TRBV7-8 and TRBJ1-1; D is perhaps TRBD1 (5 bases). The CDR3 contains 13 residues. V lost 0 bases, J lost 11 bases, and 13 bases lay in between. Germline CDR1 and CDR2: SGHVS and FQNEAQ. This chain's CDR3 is CASSLAQGTSAFF. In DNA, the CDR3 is TGTGCCAGCAGCTTAGCGCAGGGAACCAGCGCTTTCTTT.

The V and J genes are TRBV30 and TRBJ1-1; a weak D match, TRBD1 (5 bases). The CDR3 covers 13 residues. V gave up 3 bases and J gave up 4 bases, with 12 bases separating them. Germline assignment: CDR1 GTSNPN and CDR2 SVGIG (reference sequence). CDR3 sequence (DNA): TGTGCCTGGAGGGTCGACAGCTTCACTGAAGCTTTCTTT. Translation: CAWRVDSFTEAFF.

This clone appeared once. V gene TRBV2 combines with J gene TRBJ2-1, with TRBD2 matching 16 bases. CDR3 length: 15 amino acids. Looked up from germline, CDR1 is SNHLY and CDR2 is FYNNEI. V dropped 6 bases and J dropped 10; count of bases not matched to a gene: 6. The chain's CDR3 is CASRGTSGRGGEQFF. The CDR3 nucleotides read TGTGCCAGCAGGGGGACTAGCGGGAGGGGAGGAGAGCAGTTCTTC.

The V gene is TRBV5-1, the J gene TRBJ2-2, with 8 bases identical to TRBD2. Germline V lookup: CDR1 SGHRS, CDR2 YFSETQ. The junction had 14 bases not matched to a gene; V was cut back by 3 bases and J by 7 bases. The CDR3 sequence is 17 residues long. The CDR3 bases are TGCGCCAGCAGCTGGACCCTGGGGAGCGGGAGCGTCGGGGAGCTGTTTTTT. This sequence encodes CASSWTLGSGSVGELFF.

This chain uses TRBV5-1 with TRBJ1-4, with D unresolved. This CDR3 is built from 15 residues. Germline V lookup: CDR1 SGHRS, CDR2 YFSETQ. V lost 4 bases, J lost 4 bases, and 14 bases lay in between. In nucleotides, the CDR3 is TGCGCCAGCAGCCCCGGCCGGGGAGGTAATGAAAAACTGTTTTTT. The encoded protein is CASSPGRGGNEKLFF.

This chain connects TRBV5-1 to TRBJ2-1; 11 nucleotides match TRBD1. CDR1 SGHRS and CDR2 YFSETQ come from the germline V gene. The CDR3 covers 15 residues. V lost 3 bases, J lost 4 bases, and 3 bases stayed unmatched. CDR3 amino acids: CASSWGQGVYNEQFF. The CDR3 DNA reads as TGCGCCAGCAGCTGGGGACAGGGGGTTTACAATGAGCAGTTCTTC.

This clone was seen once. CDR3 sequence reads: CASSLDRVSRGEQYF. In DNA form, the CDR3 reads TGTGCCAGCAGCTTAGATCGTGTTTCACGAGGCGAGCAGTACTTC. V is TRBV11-3 and J is TRBJ2-7; unclear D gene. Germline CDR1 SGHNT, CDR2 YENEEA. V was clipped by 0 bases and J by 6 bases, with 15 bases between them. This CDR3 has 15 residues.

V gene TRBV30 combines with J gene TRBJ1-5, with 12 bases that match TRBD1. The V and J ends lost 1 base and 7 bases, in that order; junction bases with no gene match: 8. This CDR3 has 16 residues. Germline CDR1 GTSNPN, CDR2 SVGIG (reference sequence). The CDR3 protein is CAWSAPGQGAGQPQHF. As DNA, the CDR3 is TGTGCCTGGAGTGCCCCGGGACAGGGGGCCGGACAGCCCCAGCATTTT.

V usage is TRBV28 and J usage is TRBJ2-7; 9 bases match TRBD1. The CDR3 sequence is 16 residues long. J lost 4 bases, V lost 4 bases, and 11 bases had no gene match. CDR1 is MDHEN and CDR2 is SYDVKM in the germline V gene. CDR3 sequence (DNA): TGTGCCAGCAGTTCCATCGGACAGGGGATACAGTACGAGCAGTACTTC. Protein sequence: CASSSIGQGIQYEQYF.

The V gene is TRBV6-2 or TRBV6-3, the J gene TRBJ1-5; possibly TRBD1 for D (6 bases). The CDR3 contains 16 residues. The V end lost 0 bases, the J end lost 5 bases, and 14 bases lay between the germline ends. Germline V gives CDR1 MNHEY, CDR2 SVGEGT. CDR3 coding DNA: TGTGCCAGCAGTTACTCGATCGGCAGGGGAGATCAGCCCCAGCATTTT. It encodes CASSYSIGRGDQPQHF.

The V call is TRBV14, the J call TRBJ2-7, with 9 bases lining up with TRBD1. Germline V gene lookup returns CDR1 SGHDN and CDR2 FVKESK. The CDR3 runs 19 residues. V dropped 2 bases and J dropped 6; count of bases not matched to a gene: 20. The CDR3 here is CASSQTRRDRAGADREQYF. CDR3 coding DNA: TGTGCCAGCAGCCAAACGAGAAGGGACAGGGCAGGTGCGGACCGCGAGCAGTACTTC.

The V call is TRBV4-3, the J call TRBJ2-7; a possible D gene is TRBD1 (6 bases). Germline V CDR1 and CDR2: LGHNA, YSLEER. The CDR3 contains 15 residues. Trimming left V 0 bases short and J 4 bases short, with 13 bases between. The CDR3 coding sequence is TGCGCCAGCAGCCAAGATATTACAGGGACGTACGAGCAGTACTTC. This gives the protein CASSQDITGTYEQYF.

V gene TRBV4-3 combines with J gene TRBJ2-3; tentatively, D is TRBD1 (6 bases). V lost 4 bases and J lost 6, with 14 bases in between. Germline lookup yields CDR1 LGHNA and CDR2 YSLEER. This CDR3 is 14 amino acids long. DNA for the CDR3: TGCGCCAGCAGCCGATACCCCAGGGGTGATACGCAGTATTTT. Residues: CASSRYPRGDTQYF.

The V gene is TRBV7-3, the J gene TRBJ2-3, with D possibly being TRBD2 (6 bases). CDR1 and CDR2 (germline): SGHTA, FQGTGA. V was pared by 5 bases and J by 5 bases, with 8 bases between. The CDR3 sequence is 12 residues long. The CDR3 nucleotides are TGTGCCAGCAGCGGGGGAGGAGATACGCAGTATTTT. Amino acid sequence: CASSGGGDTQYF. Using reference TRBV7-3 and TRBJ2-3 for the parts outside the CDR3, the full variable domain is GAGVSQTPSNKVTEKGKYVELRCDPISGHTALYWYRQSLGQGPEFLIYFQGTGAADDSGLPNDRFFAVRPEGSVSTLKIQRTERGDSAVYLCASSGGGDTQYFGPGTRLTVL.

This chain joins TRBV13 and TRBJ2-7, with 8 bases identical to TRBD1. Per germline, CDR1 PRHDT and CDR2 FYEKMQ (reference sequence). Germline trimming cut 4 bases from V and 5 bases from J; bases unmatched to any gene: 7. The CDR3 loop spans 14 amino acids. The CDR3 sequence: CASSSRDRRHEQYF. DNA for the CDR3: TGTGCCAGCAGCTCGAGGGACAGGCGGCACGAGCAGTACTTC.